This T cell receptor beta chain was captured by sequencing in a study of radiotherapy plus CTLA-4 blockade in lung cancer (dated by TCRdb to the late 2010s). Turning to the overall study: Among the enrolled patients, around 17% had an objective response, and 31% reached disease control.

The library came from the immunoSEQ multiplex PCR assay. The immuneACCESS repertoire file appears here via TCRdb, limited to in-frame rearrangements. These files lack a portion of the clones; in checked studies, under half of the deficit traces to unresolved V genes, and the cause of the others is not known. Across this sample there are about 84,000 clones, with less than 80% seen only once. More than 12% of the sample is held by the ten biggest clonotypes. Notes on this clone: Its antigen specificity is not known. One base away there is no much larger clone; base qualities are not given.

General conclusions and limits of the study: Increased serum interferon-beta after radiation, together with early dynamic changes in blood T cell clones, were reported to be the strongest predictors of response. After treatment with radiotherapy and ipilimumab, TCR clones that originated in tumors expanded in peripheral blood.

In this study, focal radiation therapy paired with CTLA-4 blockade (ipilimumab) was tested in patients who had chemo-refractory metastatic non-small-cell lung cancer. The material was peripheral blood, obtained from a patient treated with radiotherapy plus ipilimumab. The sequence was collected from a human donor with non-small cell lung cancer that progressed on radiotherapy plus ipilimumab.

The bases are TGTGCCAGCAGCTTAACGACTAGTCTGGGCAATGAGCAGTTCTTC. Translated, it reads CASSLTTSLGNEQFF. Recombination joined TRBV7-3 with TRBJ2-1; the D gene is perhaps TRBD2, on 6 matching bases. Counted from cysteine to phenylalanine, this CDR3 has 15 amino acids. Only CDR3 DNA is held: 45 bases, read in frame from base 1. The V end loses 0 bases and the J end loses 6 bases, and a stretch of 12 bases separates them. The CDR1 and CDR2 encoded by the germline V gene are SGHTA and FQGTGA. With all but the CDR3 taken from the reference TRBV7-3 and TRBJ2-1 genes, the full variable domain is: GAGVSQTPSNKVTEKGKYVELRCDPISGHTALYWYRQSLGQGPEFLIYFQGTGAADDSGLPNDRFFAVRPEGSVSTLKIQRTERGDSAVYLCASSLTTSLGNEQFFGPGTRLTVL.